This T cell receptor (beta chain) comes out of a study of T cells in tuberculosis. After thawing and overnight rest, PBMC were stained with GMM-loaded CD1B tetramer, viability dye and anti-CD3 for sorting. C32 glucose monomycolate from Rhodococcus equi was loaded onto the CD1B tetramers. Sequencing of TCR-alpha and TCR-beta chains was unpaired. Profiling relied on immunoSEQ multiplex PCR, and the TCRdb table lists in-frame clones only, not all of them. The table has about 59,000 clones, 81% seen once. Overall study findings and caveats: T cells binding CD1B-GMM tetramer weakly possibly escaped the sort.

CDR1 is MNHNY, CDR2 SVGAGI, per germline (reference sequence). The CDR3 is 14 residues long. J lost 1 base, V lost 6 bases, and 3 bases had no gene match. The rearrangement links TRBV6-6 to TRBJ2-7; TRBD1 agrees at 10 bases. This clonotype originated in an adult woman with latent tuberculosis. Specimen: CD1b-GMM tetramer-negative cells sorted from PBMCs. The CDR3 region has the DNA TGTGCCAGCAGCCCGGGACAGGGGTCCTACGAGCAGTACTTC. Its protein is CASSPGQGSYEQYF.